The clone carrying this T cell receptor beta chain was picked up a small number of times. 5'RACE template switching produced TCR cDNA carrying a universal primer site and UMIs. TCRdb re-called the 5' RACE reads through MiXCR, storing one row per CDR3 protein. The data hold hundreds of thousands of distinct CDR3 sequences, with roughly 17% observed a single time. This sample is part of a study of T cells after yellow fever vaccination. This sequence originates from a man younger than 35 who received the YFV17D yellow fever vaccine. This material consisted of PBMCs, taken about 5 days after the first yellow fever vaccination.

For the CDR3, the DNA is TGTGCCAGCAGCGCGTCGGCCGGGACTGAAGACACCATATATTTT. Its protein is CASSASAGTEDTIYF. The chain has TRBV9 and TRBJ1-3, with a tentative D call TRBD1 (5 bases). V lost 3 bases to trimming and J lost 8 bases, with 18 bases between them. From germline, CDR1 is SGDLS and CDR2 YYNGEE. This CDR3 is built from 15 residues.